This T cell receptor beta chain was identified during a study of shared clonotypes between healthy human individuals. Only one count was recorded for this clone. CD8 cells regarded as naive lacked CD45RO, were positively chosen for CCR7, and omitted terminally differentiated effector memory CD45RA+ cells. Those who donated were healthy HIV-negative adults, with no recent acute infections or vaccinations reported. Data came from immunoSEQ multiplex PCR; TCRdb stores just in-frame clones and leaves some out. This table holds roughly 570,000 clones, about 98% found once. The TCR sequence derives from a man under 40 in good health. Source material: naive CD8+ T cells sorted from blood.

The CDR3 DNA reads as TGTGCCAGCAGCCCGCCCGGTTACCCGAGCTCCTACGAGCAGTACTTC. Its translation: CASSPPGYPSSYEQYF. The rearrangement links TRBV7-2 to TRBJ2-7, with D uncertain. With 5 bases removed from V and 0 bases from J, the gap between germline ends came to 17 bases. The CDR3 contains 16 residues. Germline V gene lookup returns CDR1 SGHTA and CDR2 FQGNSA. Using reference TRBV7-2 and TRBJ2-7 for the parts outside the CDR3, the full variable domain is GAGVSQSPSNKVTEKGKDVELRCDPISGHTALYWYRQSLGQGLEFLIYFQGNSAPDKSGLPSDRFSAERTGGSVSTLTIQRTQQEDSAVYLCASSPPGYPSSYEQYFGPGTRLTVT.